This T cell receptor (beta chain) comes out of a study of T cells in Graves' hyperthyroidism and ophthalmopathy. The investigators amplified TCR beta CDR3 regions from RNA transcripts. HTBI primers were employed in a first-round RT-PCR of the TCR CDR3. TCRdb reprocessed the multiplex PCR reads via MiXCR and lists one record per CDR3 protein. The sample has 690,000 or so distinct CDR3 sequences; approximately 18% are singletons. This clonotype was counted at least ten times. The antigen remains undetermined. General observations from the study: A model using 13 V-J features told ophthalmopathy apart from stable hyperthyroidism.

V gave up 8 bases and J gave up 6 bases, with 19 bases separating them. The CDR3 is made up of 15 amino acids. The germline gives CDR1 SNHLY, CDR2 FYNNEI. Sample: blood. The receptor comes from a woman in her forties or fifties with Graves' hyperthyroidism that later progressed to Graves' ophthalmopathy. This rearrangement joins TRBV2 to TRBJ2-2; D gene unclear. CDR3 sequence: CASSRGERIPGELFF. The CDR3 DNA sequence: TGTGCCAGCTCGCGTGGGGAAAGGATCCCCGGGGAGCTGTTTTTT.